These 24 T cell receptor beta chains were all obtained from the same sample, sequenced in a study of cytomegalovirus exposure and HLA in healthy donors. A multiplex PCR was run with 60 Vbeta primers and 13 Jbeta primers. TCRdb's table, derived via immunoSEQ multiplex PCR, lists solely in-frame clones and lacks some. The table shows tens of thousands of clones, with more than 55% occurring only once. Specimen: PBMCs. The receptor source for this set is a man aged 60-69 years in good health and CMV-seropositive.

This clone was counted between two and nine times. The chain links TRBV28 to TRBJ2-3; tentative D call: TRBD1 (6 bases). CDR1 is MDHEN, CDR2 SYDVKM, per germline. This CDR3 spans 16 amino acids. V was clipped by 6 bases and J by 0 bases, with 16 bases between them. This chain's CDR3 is CASRTLQGPSTDTQYF. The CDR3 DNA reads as TGTGCCAGCAGAACCCTACAGGGTCCTAGCACAGATACGCAGTATTTT.

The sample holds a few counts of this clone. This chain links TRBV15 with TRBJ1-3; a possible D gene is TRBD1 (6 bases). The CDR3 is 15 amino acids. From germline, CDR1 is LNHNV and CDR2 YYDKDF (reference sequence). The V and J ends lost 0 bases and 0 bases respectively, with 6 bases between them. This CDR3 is CATSREGGSGNTIYF. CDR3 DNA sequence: TGTGCCACCAGCAGAGAAGGGGGCTCTGGAAACACCATATATTTT.

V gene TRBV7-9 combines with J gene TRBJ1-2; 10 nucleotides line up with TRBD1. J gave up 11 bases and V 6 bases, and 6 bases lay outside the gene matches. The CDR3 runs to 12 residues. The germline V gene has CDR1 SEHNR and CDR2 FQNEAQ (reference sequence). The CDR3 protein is CASSPGQGEYTF. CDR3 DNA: TGTGCCAGCAGTCCCGGACAGGGGGAATACACCTTC.

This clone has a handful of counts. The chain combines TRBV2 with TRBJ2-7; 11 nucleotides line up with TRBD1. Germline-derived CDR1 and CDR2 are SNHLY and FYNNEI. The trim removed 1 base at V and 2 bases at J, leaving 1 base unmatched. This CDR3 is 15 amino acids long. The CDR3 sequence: CASSEGTGGPYEQYF. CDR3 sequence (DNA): TGTGCCAGCAGTGAAGGGACAGGGGGCCCCTACGAGCAGTACTTC.

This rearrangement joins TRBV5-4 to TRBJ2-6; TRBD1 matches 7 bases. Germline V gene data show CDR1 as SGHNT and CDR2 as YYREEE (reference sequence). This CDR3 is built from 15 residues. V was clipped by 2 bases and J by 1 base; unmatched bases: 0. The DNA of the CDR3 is TGTGCCAGCAGCTTACAGGGGTCTGGGGCCAACGTCCTGACTTTC. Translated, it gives CASSLQGSGANVLTF.

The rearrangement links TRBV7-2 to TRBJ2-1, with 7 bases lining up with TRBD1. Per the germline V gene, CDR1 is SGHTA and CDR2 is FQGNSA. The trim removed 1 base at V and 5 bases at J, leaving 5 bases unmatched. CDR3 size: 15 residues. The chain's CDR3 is CASSLEGQSNNEQFF. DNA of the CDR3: TGTGCCAGCAGCTTAGAGGGACAGAGTAACAATGAGCAGTTCTTC.

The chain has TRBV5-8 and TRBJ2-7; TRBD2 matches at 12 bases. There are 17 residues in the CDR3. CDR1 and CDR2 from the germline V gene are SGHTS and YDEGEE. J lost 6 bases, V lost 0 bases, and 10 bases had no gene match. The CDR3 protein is CASSLGGLTSGGCEQYF. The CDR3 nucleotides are TGTGCCAGCAGCTTGGGGGGTTTGACTAGCGGGGGCTGCGAGCAGTACTTC. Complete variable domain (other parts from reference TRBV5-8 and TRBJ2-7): EAGVTQSPTHLIKTRGQQATLRCSPISGHTSVYWYQQALGLGLQFLLWYDEGEERNRGNFPPRFSGRQFPNYSSELNVNALELEDSALYLCASSLGGLTSGGCEQYFGPGTRLTVT.

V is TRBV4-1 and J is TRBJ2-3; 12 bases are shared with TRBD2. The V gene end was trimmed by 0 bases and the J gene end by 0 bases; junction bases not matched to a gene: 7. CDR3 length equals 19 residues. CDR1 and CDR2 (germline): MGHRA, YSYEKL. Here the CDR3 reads CASSQEPSSGRASTDTQYF. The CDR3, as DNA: TGCGCCAGCAGCCAAGAACCCTCTAGCGGGAGGGCAAGCACAGATACGCAGTATTTT.

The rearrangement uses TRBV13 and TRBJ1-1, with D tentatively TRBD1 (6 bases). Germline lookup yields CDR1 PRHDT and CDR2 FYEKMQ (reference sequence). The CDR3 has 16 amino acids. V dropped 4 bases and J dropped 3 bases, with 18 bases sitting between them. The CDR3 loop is CASSYRQAGADTEAFF. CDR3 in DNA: TGTGCCAGCAGCTACCGACAGGCCGGGGCTGACACTGAAGCTTTCTTT.

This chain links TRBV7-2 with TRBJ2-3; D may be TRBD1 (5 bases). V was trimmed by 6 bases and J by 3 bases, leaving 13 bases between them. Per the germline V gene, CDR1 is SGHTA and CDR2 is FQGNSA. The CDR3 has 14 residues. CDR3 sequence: CASSLGSGTDTQYF. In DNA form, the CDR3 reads TGTGCCAGCAGTCTGGGCTCAGGGACAGATACGCAGTATTTT.

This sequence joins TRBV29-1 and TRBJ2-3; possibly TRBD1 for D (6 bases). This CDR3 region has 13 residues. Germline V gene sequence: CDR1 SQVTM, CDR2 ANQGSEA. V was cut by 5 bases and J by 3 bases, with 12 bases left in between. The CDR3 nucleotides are TGCAGCGTTCGGTCCAGGGGTACAGATACGCAGTATTTT. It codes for CSVRSRGTDTQYF.

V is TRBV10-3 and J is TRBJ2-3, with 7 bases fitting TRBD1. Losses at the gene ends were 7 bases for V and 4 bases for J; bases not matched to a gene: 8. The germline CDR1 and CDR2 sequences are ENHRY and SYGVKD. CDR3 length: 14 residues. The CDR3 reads CAIKRDSRADTQYF. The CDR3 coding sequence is TGTGCCATCAAGAGGGACAGTCGCGCAGATACGCAGTATTTT.

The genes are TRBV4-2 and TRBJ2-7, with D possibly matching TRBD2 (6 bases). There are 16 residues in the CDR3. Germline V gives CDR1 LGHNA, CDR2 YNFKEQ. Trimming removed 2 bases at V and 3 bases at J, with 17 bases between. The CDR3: CASSQSSVLARYEQYF. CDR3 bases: TGTGCCAGCAGCCAATCTAGTGTACTAGCCCGCTACGAGCAGTACTTC.

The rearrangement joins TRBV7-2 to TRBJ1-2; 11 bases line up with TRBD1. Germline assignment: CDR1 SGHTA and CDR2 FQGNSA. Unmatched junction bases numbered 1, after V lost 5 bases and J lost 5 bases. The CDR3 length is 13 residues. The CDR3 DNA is TGTGCCAGCAGCGGACAGGGGGCGTATGGCTACACCTTC. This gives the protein CASSGQGAYGYTF.

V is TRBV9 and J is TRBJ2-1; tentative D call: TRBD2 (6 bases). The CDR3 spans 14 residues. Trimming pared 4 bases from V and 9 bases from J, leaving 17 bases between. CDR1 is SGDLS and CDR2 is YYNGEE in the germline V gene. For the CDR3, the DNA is TGTGCCAGCAGCCCGGGACTCTCCGGGGGTGAGCAGTTCTTC. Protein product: CASSPGLSGGEQFF.

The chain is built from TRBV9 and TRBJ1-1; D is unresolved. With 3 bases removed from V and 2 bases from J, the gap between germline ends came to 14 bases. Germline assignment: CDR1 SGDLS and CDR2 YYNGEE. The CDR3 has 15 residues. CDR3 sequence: CASSAYSEPNTEAFF. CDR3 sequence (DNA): TGTGCCAGCAGCGCATATTCCGAGCCCAACACTGAAGCTTTCTTT. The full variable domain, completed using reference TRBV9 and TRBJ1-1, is DSGVTQTPKHLITATGQRVTLRCSPRSGDLSVYWYQQSLDQGLQFLIQYYNGEERAKGNILERFSAQQFPDLHSELNLSSLELGDSALYFCASSAYSEPNTEAFFGQGTRLTVV.

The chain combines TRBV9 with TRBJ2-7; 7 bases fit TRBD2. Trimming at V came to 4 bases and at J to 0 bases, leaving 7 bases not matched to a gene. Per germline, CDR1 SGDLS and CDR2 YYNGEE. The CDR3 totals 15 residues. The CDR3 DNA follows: TGTGCCAGCAGCCCTTCTAGCGGTAGCTCCTACGAGCAGTACTTC. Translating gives CASSPSSGSSYEQYF.

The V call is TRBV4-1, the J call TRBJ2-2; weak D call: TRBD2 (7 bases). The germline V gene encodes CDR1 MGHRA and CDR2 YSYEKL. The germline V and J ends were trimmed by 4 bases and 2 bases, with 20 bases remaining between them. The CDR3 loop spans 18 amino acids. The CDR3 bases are TGCGCCAGCAGCCCCGGAGGGGGGGCTCTGAGTAACACCGGGGAGCTGTTTTTT. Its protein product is CASSPGGGALSNTGELFF.

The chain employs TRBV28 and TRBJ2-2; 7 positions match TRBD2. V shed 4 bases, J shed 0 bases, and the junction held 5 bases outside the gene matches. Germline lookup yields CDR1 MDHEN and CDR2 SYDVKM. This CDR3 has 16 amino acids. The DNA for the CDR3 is TGTGCCAGCAGTTGGGGTGGGGGGGCGAACACCGGGGAGCTGTTTTTT. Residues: CASSWGGGANTGELFF.

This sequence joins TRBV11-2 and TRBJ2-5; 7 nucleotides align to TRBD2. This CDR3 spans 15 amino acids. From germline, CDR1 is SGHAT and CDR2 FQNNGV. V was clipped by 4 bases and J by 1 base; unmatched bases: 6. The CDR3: CASSSGGGFQETQYF. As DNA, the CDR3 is TGTGCCAGCAGCTCTGGGGGGGGTTTCCAAGAGACCCAGTACTTC.

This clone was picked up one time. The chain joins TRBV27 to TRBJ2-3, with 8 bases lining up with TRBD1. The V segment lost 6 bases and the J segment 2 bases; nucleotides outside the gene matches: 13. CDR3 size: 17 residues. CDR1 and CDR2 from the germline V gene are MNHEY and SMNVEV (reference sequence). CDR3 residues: CASRDRAGRSHTDTQYF. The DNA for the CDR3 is TGTGCCAGCAGGGACAGGGCGGGGAGGTCCCACACAGATACGCAGTATTTT.

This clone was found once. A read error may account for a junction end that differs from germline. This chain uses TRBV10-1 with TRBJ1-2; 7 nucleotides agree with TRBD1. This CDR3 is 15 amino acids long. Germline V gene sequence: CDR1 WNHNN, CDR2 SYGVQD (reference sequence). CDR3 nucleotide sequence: TGCACCAGCAGTGAGTCTAGGGGGCCTAACTATGGCTACACCTTC. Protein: CTSSESRGPNYGYTF.

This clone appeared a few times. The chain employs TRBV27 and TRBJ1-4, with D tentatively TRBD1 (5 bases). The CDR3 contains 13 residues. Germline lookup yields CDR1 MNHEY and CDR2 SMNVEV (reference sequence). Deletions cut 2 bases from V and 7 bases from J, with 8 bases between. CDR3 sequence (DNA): TGTGCCAGCAGTTTAGGGGGGAGTGAAAAACTGTTTTTT. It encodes CASSLGGSEKLFF.

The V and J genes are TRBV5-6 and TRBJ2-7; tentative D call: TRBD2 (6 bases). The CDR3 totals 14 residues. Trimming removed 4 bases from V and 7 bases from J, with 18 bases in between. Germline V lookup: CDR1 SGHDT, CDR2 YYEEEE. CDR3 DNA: TGTGCCAGCAGCGTGGGGGGAGCGAGAGGGGAGCAGTACTTC. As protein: CASSVGGARGEQYF. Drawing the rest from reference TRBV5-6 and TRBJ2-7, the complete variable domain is DAGVTQSPTHLIKTRGQQVTLRCSPKSGHDTVSWYQQALGQGPQFIFQYYEEEERQRGNFPDRFSGHQFPNYSSELNVNALLLGDSALYLCASSVGGARGEQYFGPGTRLTVT.